The 20 T cell receptor beta chains below all came from one sample that was sequenced in a study of blood T cell repertoires in COVID-19. Some clones are missing from TCRdb's copy, which holds only in-frame ones; the method was immunoSEQ multiplex PCR. This sample has hundreds of thousands of clones; around 81% occur once, and the top ten carry around 7%. What was sequenced was peripheral blood. All receptors derive from a woman aged 80 or older with COVID-19, enrolled during active disease.

The gene calls are TRBV4-3 and TRBJ2-5; perhaps TRBD1 as D (5 bases). V was trimmed by 1 base and J by 4 bases, leaving 16 bases between them. The CDR3 totals 16 residues. CDR1 and CDR2 (germline): LGHNA, YSLEER. The CDR3: CASSQAYLQGRETQYF. The CDR3 bases are TGCGCCAGCAGCCAAGCCTATTTGCAGGGAAGAGAGACCCAGTACTTC.

The V call is TRBV7-3, the J call TRBJ2-2; D perhaps matches TRBD2 (6 bases). Deletions cut 2 bases from V and 3 bases from J, with 16 bases between. This CDR3 contains 17 residues. Germline V gene lookup returns CDR1 SGHTA and CDR2 FQGTGA. CDR3 in amino acids: CASSLVWASEDTGELFF. DNA for the CDR3: TGTGCCAGCAGCTTAGTATGGGCTAGCGAGGACACCGGGGAGCTGTTTTTT.

This clone is a singleton in its sample. The V gene is TRBV7-9, the J gene TRBJ1-2, with D uncertain. The V gene's germline CDR1 is SEHNR and CDR2 FQNEAQ (reference sequence). CDR3 length: 13 amino acids. V dropped 2 bases and J dropped 4 bases, with 8 bases sitting between them. The DNA for the CDR3 is TGTGCCAGCAGCTTACACGGGATCTATGGCTACACCTTC. It codes for CASSLHGIYGYTF. The whole variable domain, remainder taken from reference TRBV7-9 and TRBJ1-2, is DTGVSQNPRHKITKRGQNVTFRCDPISEHNRLYWYRQTLGQGPEFLTYFQNEAQLEKSRLLSDRFSAERPKGSFSTLEIQRTEQGDSAMYLCASSLHGIYGYTFGSGTRLTVV.

This clone was detected once. The gene calls are TRBV5-1 and TRBJ1-2, with TRBD1 matching over 7 bases. The CDR3 has 13 amino acids. Trimming cost V 0 bases and J 8 bases; bases outside gene matches: 4. CDR1 is SGHRS, CDR2 YFSETQ, per germline. The CDR3 loop reads CASSLGQGEGYTF. The CDR3 region has the DNA TGCGCCAGCAGCTTGGGACAGGGCGAGGGCTACACCTTC.

J is TRBJ1-4 and V is TRBV7-9; TRBD1 matches 9 bases. J gave up 3 bases and V 5 bases, and 4 bases lay outside the gene matches. CDR1 and CDR2 from the germline V gene are SEHNR and FQNEAQ (reference sequence). The CDR3 covers 15 residues. The CDR3 sequence is CASSTRTGANEKLFF. The DNA for the CDR3 is TGTGCCAGCAGCACGCGGACAGGGGCTAATGAAAAACTGTTTTTT.

The rearrangement uses TRBV10-3 and TRBJ1-6; D possibly corresponds to TRBD1 (5 bases). The CDR3 contains 14 residues. The V gene lost 3 bases and the J gene lost 5 bases, with 8 bases spanning the gap. Per the germline V gene, CDR1 is ENHRY and CDR2 is SYGVKD. CDR3 nucleotides: TGTGCCATCAGTGAAGGGGCGAATAATTCACCCCTCCACTTT. This gives the protein CAISEGANNSPLHF.

V is TRBV4-3 and J is TRBJ2-2; D unresolved. The V end was cut by 0 bases, the J end by 5 bases, with 7 bases between. The V gene's germline CDR1 is LGHNA and CDR2 YSLEER. The length of the CDR3 is 14 residues. The CDR3, as DNA: TGCGCCAGCAGCCAAGATTCTAGGACCGGGGAGCTGTTTTTT. It specifies CASSQDSRTGELFF.

The rearrangement links TRBV3-1 (or the pseudogene TRBV3-2) to TRBJ2-1; D possibly corresponds to TRBD1 (10 bases). Germline V CDR1 and CDR2: LGHDT, YNNKEL (reference sequence). This CDR3 contains 17 residues. Trimming shortened V by 2 bases and J by 4 bases, and 18 bases separated the two germline ends. CDR3: CASSQSSGTGAYNEQFF. DNA of the CDR3: TGTGCCAGCAGCCAATCTAGCGGGACAGGGGCTTACAATGAGCAGTTCTTC.

With regard to this clone: A read error may produce the germline difference seen at one junction end. The chain recombines TRBV11-2 with TRBJ1-2; 10 bases are a match to TRBD1. Germline V gives CDR1 SGHAT, CDR2 FQNNGV. This CDR3 region has 12 residues. The CDR3 protein is CASSLEGQGYTF. The CDR3 bases are TGTGCCAGCAGCCTAGAGGGACAGGGGTACACCTTC.

V and J are TRBV7-2 and TRBJ2-6; the match to TRBD1 covers 7 bases. This CDR3 has 15 residues. The germline CDR1 and CDR2 sequences are SGHTA and FQGNSA. The V segment lost 4 bases and the J segment 1 base; nucleotides outside the gene matches: 1. The CDR3 here is CASSSTGSGANVLTF. CDR3 nucleotides: TGTGCCAGCAGCTCGACAGGGTCTGGGGCCAACGTCCTGACTTTC.

The chain uses TRBV5-1 and TRBJ2-1; TRBD2 agrees at 13 bases. CDR3 length equals 16 residues. Losses at the gene ends were 3 bases for V and 4 bases for J; bases not matched to a gene: 4. The V gene's germline CDR1 is SGHRS and CDR2 YFSETQ. CDR3 DNA sequence: TGCGCCAGCAGCTCCAGACTAGCGGGGGGTTACAATGAGCAGTTCTTC. Translation: CASSSRLAGGYNEQFF.

The chain has TRBV10-3 and TRBJ1-1; 9 bases are shared with TRBD1. CDR3 length: 15 residues. V gave up 4 bases and J gave up 4 bases; unmatched junction bases: 7. Per germline, CDR1 ENHRY and CDR2 SYGVKD. CDR3 nucleotides: TGTGCCATCAGTGGGACCGGGACAGGGTCCACTGAAGCTTTCTTT. Protein sequence: CAISGTGTGSTEAFF.

The chain has TRBV4-1 and TRBJ1-2, with 10 bases fitting TRBD1. The CDR3 extends over 15 amino acids. J was trimmed by 7 bases and V by 2 bases; bases with no gene match: 7. Per germline, CDR1 MGHRA and CDR2 YSYEKL. CDR3 bases: TGCGCCAGCAGCCAAAATCCGGGGACAGGGGTTGGCTACACCTTC. Amino acid sequence: CASSQNPGTGVGYTF.

This clone has just one count. This rearrangement joins TRBV5-1 to TRBJ2-5; 7 bases map to TRBD1. The CDR3 totals 14 residues. V lost 2 bases, J lost 0 bases, and 1 base stayed unmatched. Looked up from germline, CDR1 is SGHRS and CDR2 is YFSETQ. CDR3 sequence reads: CASSFDRDQETQYF. The CDR3 region has the DNA TGCGCCAGCAGCTTCGACAGGGACCAAGAGACCCAGTACTTC.

The chain couples TRBV10-2 to TRBJ1-4, with D possibly TRBD1 on 5 matching bases. Trimming stripped 4 bases from V and 7 bases from J, with 13 bases between. Germline CDR1 reads WSHSY; CDR2 reads SAAADI. The CDR3 sequence is 14 residues long. CDR3 sequence: CASSAQGVGEKLFF. CDR3 sequence (DNA): TGCGCCAGCAGTGCGCAGGGCGTAGGTGAAAAACTGTTTTTT.

This clone has a handful of counts. V gene TRBV11-2 combines with J gene TRBJ1-1, with a weak D call TRBD1 (6 bases). Germline-derived CDR1 and CDR2 are SGHAT and FQNNGV. V lost 5 bases and J lost 1, with 11 bases in between. The CDR3 spans 14 residues. CDR3 sequence reads: CASSTGQWNTEAFF. The CDR3 nucleotides are TGTGCCAGCAGCACGGGACAATGGAACACTGAAGCTTTCTTT. Full variable domain (missing parts from reference TRBV11-2 and TRBJ1-1): EAGVAQSPRYKIIEKRQSVAFWCNPISGHATLYWYQQILGQGPKLLIQFQNNGVVDDSQLPKDRFSAERLKGVDSTLKIQPAKLEDSAVYLCASSTGQWNTEAFFGQGTRLTVV.

The chain joins TRBV7-8 to TRBJ2-5, with 9 bases lining up with TRBD2. The CDR3 consists of 13 residues. J was trimmed by 4 bases and V by 8 bases; bases with no gene match: 5. Germline CDR1 reads SGHVS; CDR2 reads FQNEAQ. CDR3 bases: TGTGCCAGCTGGAGCGGGAGGAGAGAGACCCAGTACTTC. It specifies CASWSGRRETQYF.

The gene calls are TRBV18 and TRBJ2-1; D tentatively fits TRBD1 or TRBD2 (7 bases each). Between the trimmed V and J ends, which lost 5 bases and 8 bases, there was a span of 19 bases. The germline V gene has CDR1 KGHSH and CDR2 LQKENI. The CDR3 spans 15 residues. This CDR3 is CASSSQGPGGDEQFF. The CDR3 DNA is TGTGCCAGCTCATCACAGGGGCCTGGGGGGGATGAGCAGTTCTTC.

The rearrangement joins TRBV5-4 to TRBJ2-3, with TRBD2 matching 7 bases. V lost 0 bases, J lost 3 bases, and 7 bases stayed unmatched. Germline V gene data show CDR1 as SGHNT and CDR2 as YYREEE (reference sequence). The CDR3 covers 16 residues. The CDR3 DNA sequence: TGTGCCAGCAGCTTGGTTGGGAGGGCCATGACAGATACGCAGTATTTT. It codes for CASSLVGRAMTDTQYF.

This clone was picked up one time. Other DNA sequences in this sample translate to the same CDR3. V is TRBV7-2 and J is TRBJ2-5, with D unresolved. In germline, CDR1 is SGHTA, CDR2 FQGNSA. This CDR3 spans 12 amino acids. V dropped 5 bases and J dropped 4 bases, with 8 bases sitting between them. The CDR3 sequence: CASSPQRETQYF. The CDR3 coding sequence is TGTGCCAGCAGCCCCCAGCGAGAGACCCAGTACTTC.